The subject of this entry is one T cell receptor (beta chain). Antigen specificity is unknown. Assay used: immunoSEQ multiplex PCR; TCRdb lists only in-frame clones, some missing. The sample has around 350,000 clones; about 85% are singletons. This entry comes from a study of Ad26.COV2.S vaccination and SARS-CoV-2 variants. General study results and limits: Participants in the vaccine arm had higher spike-specific TCR breadth; placebo recipients had lower.

Treatment specified: 15 to 20 received Ad26.COV2.S at low or high dose, single or two shots; several received placebo; per-sample allocation not given. Sampling was done on day 63 after the first vaccine or placebo injection. Boston provided a donor who was an adult aged 18-55 years. Vaccine was an Ad26 vector expressing Wuhan-strain SARS-CoV-2 spike. Sequenced material: peripheral blood, taken in a trial of Ad26.COV2.S vaccine versus placebo. This receptor was obtained from a person between 18 and 59 years old who received the Ad26.COV2.S COVID-19 vaccine or a placebo.

The chain's CDR3 is CASSWTSGSNEQFF. The CDR3 nucleotides read TGTGCCAGCAGCTGGACTAGCGGGAGTAATGAGCAGTTCTTC. The chain carries TRBV5-4 and TRBJ2-1; 13 bases agree with TRBD2. Per the germline V gene, CDR1 is SGHNT and CDR2 is YYREEE (reference sequence). The CDR3 loop spans 14 amino acids. V shed 3 bases and J 7 bases; nucleotides not matched to a gene: 1.